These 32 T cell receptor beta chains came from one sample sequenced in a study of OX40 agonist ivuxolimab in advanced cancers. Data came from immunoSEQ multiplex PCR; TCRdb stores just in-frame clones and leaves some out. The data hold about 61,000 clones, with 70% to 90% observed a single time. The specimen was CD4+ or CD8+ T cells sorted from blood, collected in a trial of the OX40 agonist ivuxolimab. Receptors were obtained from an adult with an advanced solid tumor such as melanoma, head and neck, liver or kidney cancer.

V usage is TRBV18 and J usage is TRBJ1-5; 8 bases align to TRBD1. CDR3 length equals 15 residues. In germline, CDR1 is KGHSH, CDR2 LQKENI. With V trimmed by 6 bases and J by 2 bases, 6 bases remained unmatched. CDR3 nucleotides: TGTGCCAGCTCTACAGGGGGAGGGGGCAATCAGCCCCAGCATTTT. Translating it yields CASSTGGGGNQPQHF.

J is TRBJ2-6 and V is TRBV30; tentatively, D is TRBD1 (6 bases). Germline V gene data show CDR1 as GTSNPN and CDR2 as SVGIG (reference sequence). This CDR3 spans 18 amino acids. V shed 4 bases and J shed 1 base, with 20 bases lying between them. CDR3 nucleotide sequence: TGTGCCTGGACAGCCCCCGGGACAAAAAGTTCTGGGGCCAACGTCCTGACTTTC. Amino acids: CAWTAPGTKSSGANVLTF.

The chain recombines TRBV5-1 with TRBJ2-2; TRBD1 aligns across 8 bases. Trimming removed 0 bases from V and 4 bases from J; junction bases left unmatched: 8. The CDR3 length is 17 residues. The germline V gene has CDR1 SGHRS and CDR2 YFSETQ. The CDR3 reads CASSLGPTGQATGELFF. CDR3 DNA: TGCGCCAGCAGCTTGGGCCCGACGGGACAGGCCACCGGGGAGCTGTTTTTT.

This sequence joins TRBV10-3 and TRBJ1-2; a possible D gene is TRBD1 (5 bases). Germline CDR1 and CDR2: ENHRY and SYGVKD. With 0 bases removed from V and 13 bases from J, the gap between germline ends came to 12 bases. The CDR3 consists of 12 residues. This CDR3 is CAISESVRVVTF. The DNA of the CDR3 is TGTGCCATCAGTGAGTCAGTCAGGGTGGTCACCTTC.

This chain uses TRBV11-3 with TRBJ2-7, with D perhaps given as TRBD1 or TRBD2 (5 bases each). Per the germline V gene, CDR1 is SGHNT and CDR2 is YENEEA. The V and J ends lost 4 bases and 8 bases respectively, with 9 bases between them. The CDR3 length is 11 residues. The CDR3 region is CASSSGGKQYF. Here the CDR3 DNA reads TGTGCCAGCAGCTCTGGGGGAAAGCAGTACTTC.

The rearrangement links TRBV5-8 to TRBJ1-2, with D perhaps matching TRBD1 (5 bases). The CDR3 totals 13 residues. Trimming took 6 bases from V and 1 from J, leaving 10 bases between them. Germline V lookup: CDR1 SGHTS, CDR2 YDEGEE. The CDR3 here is CASTTGDNYGYTF. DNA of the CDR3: TGTGCCAGCACAACGGGGGATAACTATGGCTACACCTTC.

CDR3 in amino acids: CASSPIGPQNTEAFF. CDR3 nucleotide sequence: TGTGCCAGCTCACCAATTGGCCCCCAGAACACTGAAGCTTTCTTT. The chain carries TRBV18 and TRBJ1-1; D remains ambiguous. The V end was cut by 2 bases, the J end by 1 base, with 11 bases between. Germline-derived CDR1 and CDR2 are KGHSH and LQKENI. This CDR3 region has 15 residues.

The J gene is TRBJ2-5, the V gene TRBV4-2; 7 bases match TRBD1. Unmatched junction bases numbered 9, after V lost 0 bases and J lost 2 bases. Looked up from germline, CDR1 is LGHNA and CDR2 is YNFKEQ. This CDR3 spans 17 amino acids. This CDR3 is CASSQEAAGRGQETQYF. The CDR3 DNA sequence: TGTGCCAGCAGCCAAGAGGCCGCGGGCAGGGGGCAAGAGACCCAGTACTTC.

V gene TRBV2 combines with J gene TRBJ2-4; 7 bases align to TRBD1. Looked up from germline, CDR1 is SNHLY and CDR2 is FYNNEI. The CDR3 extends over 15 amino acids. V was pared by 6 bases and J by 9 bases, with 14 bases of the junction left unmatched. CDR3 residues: CASRGPGQVLGIQYF. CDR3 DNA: TGTGCCAGCAGGGGGCCAGGACAGGTCTTGGGCATTCAGTACTTC.

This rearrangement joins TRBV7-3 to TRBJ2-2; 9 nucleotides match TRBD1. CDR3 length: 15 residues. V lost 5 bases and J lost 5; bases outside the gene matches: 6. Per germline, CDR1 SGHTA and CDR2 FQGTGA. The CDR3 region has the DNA TGTGCCAGCAGCCTGACAGGGGGGCATACCGGGGAGCTGTTTTTT. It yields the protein CASSLTGGHTGELFF.

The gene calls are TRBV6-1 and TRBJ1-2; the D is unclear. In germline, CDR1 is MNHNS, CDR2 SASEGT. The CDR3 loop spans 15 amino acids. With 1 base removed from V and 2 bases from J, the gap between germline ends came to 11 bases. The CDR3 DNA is TGTGCCAGCAGTGAAGGTTACAGATTAAACTATGGCTACACCTTC. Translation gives CASSEGYRLNYGYTF.

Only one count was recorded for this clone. The CDR3 region is CAWSKTGIYYSPLHF. The CDR3, as DNA: TGTGCCTGGAGTAAGACAGGGATATACTATTCACCCCTCCACTTT. The chain joins TRBV30 to TRBJ1-6; 7 bases are a match to TRBD1. The CDR3 is 15 residues long. Germline-derived CDR1 and CDR2 are GTSNPN and SVGIG (reference sequence). The ends lost 2 bases at V and 8 bases at J; junction bases unmatched: 9.

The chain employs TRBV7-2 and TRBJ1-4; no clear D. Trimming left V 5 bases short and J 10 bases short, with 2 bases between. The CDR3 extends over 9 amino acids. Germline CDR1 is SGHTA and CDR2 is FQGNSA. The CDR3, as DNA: TGTGCCAGCAGCCCAAAACTGTTTTTT. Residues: CASSPKLFF.

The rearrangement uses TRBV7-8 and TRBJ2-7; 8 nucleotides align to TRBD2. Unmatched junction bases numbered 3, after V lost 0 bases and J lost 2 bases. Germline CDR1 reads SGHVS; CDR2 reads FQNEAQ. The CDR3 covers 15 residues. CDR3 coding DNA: TGTGCCAGCAGCTTAGCGCCGCGGGGGGCCTACGAGCAGTACTTC. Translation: CASSLAPRGAYEQYF.

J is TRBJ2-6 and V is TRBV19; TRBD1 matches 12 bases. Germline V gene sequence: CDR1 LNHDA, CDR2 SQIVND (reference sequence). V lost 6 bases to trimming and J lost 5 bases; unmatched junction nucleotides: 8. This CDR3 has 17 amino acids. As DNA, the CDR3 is TGTGCCAGTAGCCCCGGGACAGGGGGCGCGCGGGCCAACGTCCTGACTTTC. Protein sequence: CASSPGTGGARANVLTF.

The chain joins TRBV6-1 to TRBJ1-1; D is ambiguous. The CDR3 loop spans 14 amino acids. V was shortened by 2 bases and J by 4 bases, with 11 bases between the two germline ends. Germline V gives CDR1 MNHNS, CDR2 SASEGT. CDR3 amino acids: CASSEIGRGTEAFF. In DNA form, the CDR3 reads TGTGCCAGCAGTGAAATCGGGCGAGGCACTGAAGCTTTCTTT.

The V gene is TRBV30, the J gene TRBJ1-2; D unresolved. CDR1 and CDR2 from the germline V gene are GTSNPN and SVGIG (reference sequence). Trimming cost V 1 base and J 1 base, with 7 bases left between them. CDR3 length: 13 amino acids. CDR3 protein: CAWSGAINYGYTF. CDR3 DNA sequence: TGTGCCTGGAGTGGGGCGATTAACTATGGCTACACCTTC.

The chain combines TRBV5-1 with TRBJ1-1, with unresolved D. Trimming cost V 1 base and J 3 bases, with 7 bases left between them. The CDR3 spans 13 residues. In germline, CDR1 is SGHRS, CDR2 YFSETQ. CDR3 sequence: CASSLPGDTEAFF. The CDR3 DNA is TGCGCCAGCAGCTTGCCGGGAGACACTGAAGCTTTCTTT. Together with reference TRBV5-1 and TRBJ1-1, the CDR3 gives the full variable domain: KAGVTQTPRYLIKTRGQQVTLSCSPISGHRSVSWYQQTPGQGLQFLFEYFSETQRNKGNFPGRFSGRQFSNSRSEMNVSTLELGDSALYLCASSLPGDTEAFFGQGTRLTVV.

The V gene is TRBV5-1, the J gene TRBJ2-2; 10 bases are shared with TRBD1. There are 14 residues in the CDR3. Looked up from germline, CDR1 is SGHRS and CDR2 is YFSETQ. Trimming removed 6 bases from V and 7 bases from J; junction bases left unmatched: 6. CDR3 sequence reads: CASTRGTGVGELFF. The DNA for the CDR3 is TGCGCCAGCACCCGCGGGACAGGGGTCGGGGAGCTGTTTTTT.

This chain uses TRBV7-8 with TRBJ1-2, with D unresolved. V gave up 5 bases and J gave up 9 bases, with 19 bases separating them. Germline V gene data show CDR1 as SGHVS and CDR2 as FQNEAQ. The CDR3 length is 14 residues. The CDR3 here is CASSPPIGSIRYTF. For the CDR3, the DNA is TGTGCCAGCAGCCCCCCCATAGGGTCTATTCGCTACACCTTC.

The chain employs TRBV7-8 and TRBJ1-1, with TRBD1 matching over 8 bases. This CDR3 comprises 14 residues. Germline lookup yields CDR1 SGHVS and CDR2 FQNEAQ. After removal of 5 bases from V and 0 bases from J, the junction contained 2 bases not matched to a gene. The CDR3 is CASSRQGLNTEAFF. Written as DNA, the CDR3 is TGTGCCAGCAGCAGACAGGGGTTGAACACTGAAGCTTTCTTT.

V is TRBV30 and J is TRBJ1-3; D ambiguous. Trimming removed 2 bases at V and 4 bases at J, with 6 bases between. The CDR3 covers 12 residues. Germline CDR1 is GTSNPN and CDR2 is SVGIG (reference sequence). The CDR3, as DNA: TGTGCCTGGAGTCCGGGCGGAAACACCATATATTTT. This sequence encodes CAWSPGGNTIYF.

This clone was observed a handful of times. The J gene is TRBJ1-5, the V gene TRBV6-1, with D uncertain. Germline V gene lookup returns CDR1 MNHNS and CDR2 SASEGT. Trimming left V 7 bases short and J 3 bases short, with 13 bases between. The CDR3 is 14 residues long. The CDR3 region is CASNRQPSNQPQHF. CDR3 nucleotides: TGTGCCAGCAACCGACAACCCTCCAATCAGCCCCAGCATTTT.

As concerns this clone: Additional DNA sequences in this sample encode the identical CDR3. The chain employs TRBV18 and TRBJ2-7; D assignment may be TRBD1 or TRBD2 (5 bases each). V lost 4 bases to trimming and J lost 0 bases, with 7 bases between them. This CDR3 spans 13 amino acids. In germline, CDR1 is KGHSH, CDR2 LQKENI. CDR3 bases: TGTGCCAGCTCACGGGACGTCTCCTACGAGCAGTACTTC. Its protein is CASSRDVSYEQYF.

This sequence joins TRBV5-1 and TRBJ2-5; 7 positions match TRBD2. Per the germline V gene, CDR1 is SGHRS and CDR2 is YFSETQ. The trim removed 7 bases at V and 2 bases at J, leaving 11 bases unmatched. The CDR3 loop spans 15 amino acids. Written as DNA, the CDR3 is TGCGCCAGCTGCCTGGCGGGGGAGAATCAAGAGACCCAGTACTTC. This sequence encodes CASCLAGENQETQYF.

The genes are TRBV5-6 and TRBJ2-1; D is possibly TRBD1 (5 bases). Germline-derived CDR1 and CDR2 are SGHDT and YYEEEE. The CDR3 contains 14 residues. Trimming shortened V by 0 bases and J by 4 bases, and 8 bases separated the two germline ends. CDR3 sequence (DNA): TGTGCCAGCAGCTTGGCCAGACAGTACAATGAGCAGTTCTTC. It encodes CASSLARQYNEQFF.

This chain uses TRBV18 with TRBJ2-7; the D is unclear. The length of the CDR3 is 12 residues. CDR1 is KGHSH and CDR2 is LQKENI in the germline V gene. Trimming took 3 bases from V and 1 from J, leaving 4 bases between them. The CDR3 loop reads CASSPRSYEQYF. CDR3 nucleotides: TGTGCCAGCTCACCGAGGTCCTACGAGCAGTACTTC. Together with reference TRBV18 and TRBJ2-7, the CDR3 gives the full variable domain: NAGVMQNPRHLVRRRGQEARLRCSPMKGHSHVYWYRQLPEEGLKFMVYLQKENIIDESGMPKERFSAEFPKEGPSILRIQQVVRGDSAAYFCASSPRSYEQYFGPGTRLTVT.

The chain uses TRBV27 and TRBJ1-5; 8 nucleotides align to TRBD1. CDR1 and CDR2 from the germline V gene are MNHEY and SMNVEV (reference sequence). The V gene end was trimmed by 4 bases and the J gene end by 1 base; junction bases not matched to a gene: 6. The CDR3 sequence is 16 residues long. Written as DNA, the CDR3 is TGTGCCAGCAGTTCCAGGACAGGGCTAAGCAATCAGCCCCAGCATTTT. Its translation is CASSSRTGLSNQPQHF.

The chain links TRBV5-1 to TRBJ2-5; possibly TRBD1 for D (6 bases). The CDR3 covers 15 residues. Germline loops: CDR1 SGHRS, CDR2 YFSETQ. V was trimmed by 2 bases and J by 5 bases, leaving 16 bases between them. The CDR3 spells CASSLGRGPRETQYF. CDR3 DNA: TGCGCCAGCAGCTTAGGCAGGGGACCAAGGGAGACCCAGTACTTC.

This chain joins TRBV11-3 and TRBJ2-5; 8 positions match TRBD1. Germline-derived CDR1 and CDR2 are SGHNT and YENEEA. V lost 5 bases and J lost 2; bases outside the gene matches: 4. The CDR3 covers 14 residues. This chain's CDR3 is CASSTHRGQETQYF. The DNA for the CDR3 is TGTGCCAGCAGCACACACAGGGGGCAAGAGACCCAGTACTTC.

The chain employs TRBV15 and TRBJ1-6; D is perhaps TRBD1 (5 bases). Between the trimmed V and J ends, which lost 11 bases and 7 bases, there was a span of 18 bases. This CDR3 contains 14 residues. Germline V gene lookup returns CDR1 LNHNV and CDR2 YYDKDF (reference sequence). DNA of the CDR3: TGTGCCGCAGGCTGGGGGGGACCGAATTCACCCCTCCACTTT. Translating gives CAAGWGGPNSPLHF.

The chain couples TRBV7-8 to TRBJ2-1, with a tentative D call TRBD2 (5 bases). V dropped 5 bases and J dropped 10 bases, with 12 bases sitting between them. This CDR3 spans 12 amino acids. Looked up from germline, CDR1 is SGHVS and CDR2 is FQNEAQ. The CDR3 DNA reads TGTGCCAGCAGCACTACGGGGTGGGAGCAGTTCTTC. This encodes CASSTTGWEQFF.